Listed here are 20 T cell receptor beta chains from one sample, sequenced in a study of beta chain features in type 1 diabetes. Findings and limits, study-wide: When Type 1 diabetes patients were examined, their TCRB CDR3s proved moderately but significantly shorter in all four CD4+ subsets.

These TCRs' antigens remain unknown. The study reverse transcribed the entire isolated RNA, so it sequenced expressed TCRB transcripts. Profiled with immunoSEQ multiplex PCR; TCRdb holds only in-frame clones, not every one. The data show 300,000 or so clones, with about a tenth seen just once and roughly 1% held by the top ten. Specimen: central memory CD4+ T cells from blood. The receptors stem from a man aged 25 to 40 with type 1 diabetes.

The V and J genes are TRBV7-9 and TRBJ1-4, with unresolved D. Trimming took 5 bases from V and 4 from J, leaving 17 bases between them. The CDR3 contains 16 residues. CDR1 and CDR2 (germline): SEHNR, FQNEAQ (reference sequence). CDR3 sequence reads: CASSPPGAVSNEKLFF. The CDR3 nucleotides read TGTGCCAGCAGCCCGCCCGGAGCAGTGAGTAATGAAAAACTGTTTTTT.

The sample holds a few counts of this clone. The chain recombines TRBV11-2 with TRBJ2-5; the match to TRBD2 covers 11 bases. The germline V gene encodes CDR1 SGHAT and CDR2 FQNNGV. V gave up 7 bases and J gave up 5 bases; unmatched junction bases: 12. This CDR3 has 16 amino acids. CDR3 sequence (DNA): TGTGCCAGCACCCGGATAGCGGGGGGGCTAGGGGAGACCCAGTACTTC. Translating gives CASTRIAGGLGETQYF. Full variable domain (outside the CDR3, taken from reference TRBV11-2 and TRBJ2-5): EAGVAQSPRYKIIEKRQSVAFWCNPISGHATLYWYQQILGQGPKLLIQFQNNGVVDDSQLPKDRFSAERLKGVDSTLKIQPAKLEDSAVYLCASTRIAGGLGETQYFGPGTRLLVL.

The chain joins TRBV4-3 to TRBJ2-5, with D unclear. The V end lost 1 base, the J end lost 1 base, and 13 bases lay between the germline ends. This CDR3 is 16 amino acids long. In germline, CDR1 is LGHNA, CDR2 YSLEER. The CDR3 nucleotides read TGCGCCAGCAGCCAAGCAAACTTGGGGTTCCAAGAGACCCAGTACTTC. The encoded protein is CASSQANLGFQETQYF.

The chain carries TRBV2 and TRBJ1-2; possible D gene TRBD1, 5 bases. CDR3 length equals 13 residues. Germline CDR1 is SNHLY and CDR2 is FYNNEI. V gave up 4 bases and J gave up 8 bases, with 14 bases separating them. The CDR3 DNA follows: TGTGCCAGCAGTGTTTCTGGGGCGCTCGGCTACACCTTC. Protein sequence: CASSVSGALGYTF.

This clone was recorded a few times. The rearrangement uses TRBV5-6 and TRBJ2-7; perhaps TRBD1 as D (6 bases). The CDR3 extends over 14 amino acids. The germline V and J ends were trimmed by 1 base and 3 bases, with 11 bases remaining between them. The germline gives CDR1 SGHDT, CDR2 YYEEEE. DNA for the CDR3: TGTGCCAGCAGCTTGCAGGGGAGCTACTACGAGCAGTACTTC. The encoded protein is CASSLQGSYYEQYF.

There are a few counts of this clone. V and J are TRBV30 and TRBJ1-6; the D gene is possibly TRBD1 (5 bases). V gave up 0 bases and J gave up 11 bases, with 11 bases separating them. Germline assignment: CDR1 GTSNPN and CDR2 SVGIG (reference sequence). The CDR3 runs 13 residues. CDR3 protein: CAWSVQGRTPLHF. The CDR3 DNA sequence: TGTGCCTGGAGTGTCCAGGGAAGGACACCCCTCCACTTT.

This clone was seen a handful of times. This chain connects TRBV5-1 to TRBJ2-1; D uncertain. The CDR3 totals 17 residues. CDR1 SGHRS and CDR2 YFSETQ come from the germline V gene. The ends were cut back, 0 bases at V and 12 bases at J, with 25 bases in the middle. The CDR3 coding sequence is TGCGCCAGCAGCTTGGGGGTTAGCACCCTCACCTGGACCGGGCAGTTCTTC. It translates to CASSLGVSTLTWTGQFF.

The sample holds a few counts of this clone. CDR3 loop: CASSHRGRGADTQYF. In nucleotides, the CDR3 is TGTGCCAGCAGCCACAGGGGAAGAGGAGCAGATACGCAGTATTTT. This chain joins TRBV7-2 and TRBJ2-3, with 7 bases matching TRBD1. This CDR3 is built from 15 residues. The junction had 9 bases not matched to a gene; V was cut back by 5 bases and J by 4 bases. In germline, CDR1 is SGHTA, CDR2 FQGNSA.

This clone was counted ten times or more. This chain joins TRBV11-2 and TRBJ1-2; no definite D call. Between the trimmed V and J ends, which lost 3 bases and 7 bases, there was a span of 6 bases. The CDR3 consists of 11 residues. Germline CDR1 reads SGHAT; CDR2 reads FQNNGV. The CDR3 loop is CASSFRAGYTF. In DNA, the CDR3 is TGTGCCAGCAGCTTTCGCGCTGGCTACACCTTC.

V and J are TRBV5-6 and TRBJ1-2, with TRBD1 as a possible D gene (5 bases). The V end lost 6 bases, the J end lost 5 bases, and 11 bases lay between the germline ends. Germline CDR1 SGHDT, CDR2 YYEEEE. The CDR3 spans 12 residues. This CDR3 reads CASIQQGYGYTF. CDR3 sequence (DNA): TGTGCCAGCATCCAGCAGGGATATGGCTACACCTTC. The full variable domain, in which reference TRBV5-6 and TRBJ1-2 provide the parts outside the CDR3, is DAGVTQSPTHLIKTRGQQVTLRCSPKSGHDTVSWYQQALGQGPQFIFQYYEEEERQRGNFPDRFSGHQFPNYSSELNVNALLLGDSALYLCASIQQGYGYTFGSGTRLTVV.

This clone has a handful of counts. The chain combines TRBV29-1 with TRBJ2-3; D perhaps matches TRBD1 (5 bases). CDR3 length: 13 residues. The germline V gene has CDR1 SQVTM and CDR2 ANQGSEA. V lost 4 bases and J lost 6, with 14 bases in between. The CDR3 nucleotides are TGCAGCGTTGTGGCAGGGATCCTGGATACGCAGTATTTT. Translating it yields CSVVAGILDTQYF.

V gene TRBV2 combines with J gene TRBJ1-1; 8 nucleotides line up with TRBD1. The CDR3 has 14 amino acids. V lost 6 bases and J lost 1; bases outside the gene matches: 4. CDR1 and CDR2 from the germline V gene are SNHLY and FYNNEI. This chain's CDR3 is CASRSTGGNTEAFF. CDR3 nucleotide sequence: TGTGCCAGCAGATCAACAGGGGGGAACACTGAAGCTTTCTTT.

CDR3 DNA sequence: TGCGCCAGCAGCTTATTTCAGGGTGACACAGATACGCAGTATTTT. Translating it yields CASSLFQGDTDTQYF. J is TRBJ2-3 and V is TRBV5-1; D possibly corresponds to TRBD1 (5 bases). V lost 2 bases and J lost 2, with 12 bases in between. Per germline, CDR1 SGHRS and CDR2 YFSETQ. The CDR3 contains 15 residues.

This clone showed up just a few times. The chain carries TRBV11-2 and TRBJ2-7; D is uncertain. CDR1 SGHAT and CDR2 FQNNGV come from the germline V gene. CDR3 length: 11 residues. V was clipped by 0 bases and J by 4 bases, with 1 base between them. CDR3: CASSLEYEQYF. The CDR3 nucleotides are TGTGCCAGCAGCTTAGAGTACGAGCAGTACTTC.

This chain joins TRBV2 and TRBJ2-6; D is tentatively TRBD1 or TRBD2 (5 bases each). The CDR3 loop spans 15 amino acids. Looked up from germline, CDR1 is SNHLY and CDR2 is FYNNEI. The V end was cut by 8 bases, the J end by 0 bases, with 11 bases between. The CDR3 DNA follows: TGTGCCAGCGCGCCCGGGGCCTCTGGGGCCAACGTCCTGACTTTC. Translation gives CASAPGASGANVLTF.

This clone was seen a handful of times. This chain connects TRBV2 to TRBJ1-1; the D is unclear. Trimming shortened V by 2 bases and J by 4 bases, and 8 bases separated the two germline ends. This CDR3 is built from 13 residues. Germline CDR1 is SNHLY and CDR2 is FYNNEI. Written as DNA, the CDR3 is TGTGCCAGCAGTGAACAGTCGGCCACTGAAGCTTTCTTT. Its translation: CASSEQSATEAFF.

This chain uses TRBV29-1 with TRBJ2-2; D gene uncertain. V was trimmed by 6 bases and J by 0 bases, leaving 5 bases between them. CDR1 and CDR2 (germline): SQVTM, ANQGSEA. The CDR3 covers 12 residues. CDR3 region: CSVSTNTGELFF. The CDR3 nucleotides read TGCAGCGTCTCAACGAACACCGGGGAGCTGTTTTTT.

This clone was detected only a few times. The rearrangement uses TRBV5-4 and TRBJ2-4, with 9 bases that match TRBD2. CDR1 is SGHNT and CDR2 is YYREEE in the germline V gene (reference sequence). With V trimmed by 3 bases and J by 5 bases, 6 bases remained unmatched. The CDR3 is made up of 15 amino acids. The CDR3 DNA follows: TGTGCCAGCAGCTCCGGACTAGCGTCCGAAAACATTCAGTACTTC. Residues: CASSSGLASENIQYF.

The chain carries TRBV6-5 and TRBJ1-2; 7 bases match TRBD1. From germline, CDR1 is MNHEY and CDR2 SVGAGI. Germline trimming cut 10 bases from V and 2 bases from J; bases unmatched to any gene: 4. There are 12 residues in the CDR3. The CDR3 region is CATMGQNYGYTF. CDR3 DNA: TGTGCCACCATGGGACAGAACTATGGCTACACCTTC.

This clone turned up a few times. The chain has TRBV11-2 and TRBJ1-5, with D unclear. The CDR3 consists of 14 residues. CDR1 is SGHAT and CDR2 is FQNNGV in the germline V gene. V was shortened by 6 bases and J by 4 bases, with 13 bases between the two germline ends. CDR3 sequence (DNA): TGTGCCAGCAGTACCGGAATAGAGAATCAGCCCCAGCATTTT. It is translated as CASSTGIENQPQHF.